This T cell receptor (beta chain) stems from a study of vaccination and CD4 T cells after COVID-19. Once obtained from cultured CD4+ T cells, the DNA was sequenced using the Oncomine TCR Beta short-read assay. One entry per CDR3 protein, called by TCRdb with MiXCR from the PCR reads. The sample contains 20,000 to 25,000 distinct CDR3 sequences, 30% to 45% of which appear only once. This clonotype was seen a handful of times. What it binds is unknown. From germline, CDR1 is MNHNS and CDR2 SASEGT. V was cut by 4 bases and J by 4 bases, with 19 bases left in between. The CDR3 is 16 residues long. Time point: late sampling 161 to 241 days after vaccination in a few convalescent patients. As for treatment: approximately 10-day PBMC culture with coronavirus spike peptide pools or control peptides (ViraFEST assay).

The chain recombines TRBV6-1 with TRBJ2-5, with a possible D match to TRBD1 (6 bases). This clonotype was obtained from a human donor who had recovered from COVID-19. The sample here was CD4+ T cells from blood, cultured in vitro, taken about 7 months after SARS-CoV-2 vaccination. The CDR3 protein is CASSAGALTLLETQYF. The CDR3 DNA reads as TGTGCCAGCAGTGCAGGGGCCCTAACCCTTCTAGAGACCCAGTACTTC.